These 3 T cell receptor beta chains share one sample of origin, sequenced in a study of blood T cell repertoires in COVID-19. Sequenced by immunoSEQ multiplex PCR; TCRdb stores in-frame clones only, minus some. The sample has fewer than 200,000 clones; around four fifths are singletons. The sample comprised peripheral blood. Receptors originate from a man aged 65-85 years with acute or convalescent COVID-19.

The V call is TRBV9, the J call TRBJ2-1; 7 bases fit TRBD2. Trimming took 5 bases from V and 4 from J; bases not matched to a gene: 9. Per germline, CDR1 SGDLS and CDR2 YYNGEE. This CDR3 has 15 residues. The CDR3 bases are TGTGCCAGCAGGTCCCCTGGCGGGAGATACAATGAGCAGTTCTTC. Its protein is CASRSPGGRYNEQFF.

The V and J genes are TRBV23-1 and TRBJ1-4, with a weak D call TRBD1 (5 bases). TRBV23-1 is known as an ORF, though its function is uncertain. Trimming left V 6 bases short and J 2 bases short, with 13 bases between. This CDR3 spans 15 amino acids. CDR3 sequence (DNA): TGCGCCAGCAGCCGGTCCCGGGGGACTAATGAAAAACTGTTTTTT. This translates into CASSRSRGTNEKLFF.

The chain links TRBV7-2 to TRBJ1-2; 11 bases line up with TRBD1. The CDR3 sequence is 15 residues long. Germline assignment: CDR1 SGHTA and CDR2 FQGNSA. Losses at the gene ends were 5 bases for V and 3 bases for J; bases not matched to a gene: 5. For the CDR3, the DNA is TGTGCCAGCAGCCATAGGACAGGGGGCTACTATGGCTACACCTTC. Its protein is CASSHRTGGYYGYTF.